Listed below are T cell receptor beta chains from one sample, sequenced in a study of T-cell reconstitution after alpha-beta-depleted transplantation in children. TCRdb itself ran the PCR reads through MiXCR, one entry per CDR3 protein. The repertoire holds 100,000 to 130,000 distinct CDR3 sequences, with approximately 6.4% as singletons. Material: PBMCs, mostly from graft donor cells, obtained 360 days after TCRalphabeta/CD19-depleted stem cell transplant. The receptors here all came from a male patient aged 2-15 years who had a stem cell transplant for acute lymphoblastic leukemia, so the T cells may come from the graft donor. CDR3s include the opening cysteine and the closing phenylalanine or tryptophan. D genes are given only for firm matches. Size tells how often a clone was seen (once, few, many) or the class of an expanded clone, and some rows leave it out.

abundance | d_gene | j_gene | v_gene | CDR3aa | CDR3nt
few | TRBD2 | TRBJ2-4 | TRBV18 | CASSPIGLAALGDKNIQYF | TGTGCCAGCTCACCAATAGGACTAGCGGCCCTAGGAGACAAAAACATTCAGTACTTC
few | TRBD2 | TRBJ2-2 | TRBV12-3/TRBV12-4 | CASSLVPSGRAKAGELFF | TGTGCCAGCAGTTTAGTCCCTAGCGGGAGGGCCAAGGCCGGGGAGCTGTTTTTT
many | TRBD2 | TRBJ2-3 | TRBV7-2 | CASSWGLAGGDTDTQYF | TGTGCCAGCAGCTGGGGACTAGCGGGAGGGGACACAGATACGCAGTATTTT
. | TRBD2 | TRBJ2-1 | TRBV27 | CASRRPGLGMLF | TGTGCCAGCAGACGCCCGGGACTAGGAATGCTCTTC
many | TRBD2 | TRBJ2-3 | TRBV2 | CASITGLAGERDTQYF | TGTGCCAGCATTACGGGCCTAGCGGGGGAAAGAGATACGCAGTATTTT
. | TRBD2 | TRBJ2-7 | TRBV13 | CASSPSGGLAGPPAYEQYF | TGTGCCAGCAGCCCATCGGGGGGGCTAGCGGGACCCCCGGCGTACGAGCAGTACTTC
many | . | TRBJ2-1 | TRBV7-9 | CASSLWGNEQFF | TGTGCCAGCAGCTTATGGGGTAATGAGCAGTTCTTC
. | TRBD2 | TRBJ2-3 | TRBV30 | CAWSSLSGRLTDTQYF | TGTGCCTGGAGTTCTTTGAGCGGGAGGCTCACAGATACGCAGTATTTT
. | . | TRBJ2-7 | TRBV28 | CASSLTLFSSSYEQYF | TGTGCCAGCAGTTTAACTCTTTTTTCTAGCTCCTACGAGCAGTACTTC
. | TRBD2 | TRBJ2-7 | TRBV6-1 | CASSERRWGGGPYEQYF | TGTGCCAGCAGTGAACGCCGTTGGGGCGGGGGGCCCTACGAGCAGTACTTC
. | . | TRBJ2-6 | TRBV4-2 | CASSQVDRASAGANVLTF | TGTGCCAGCAGCCAAGTGGACAGAGCGTCGGCTGGGGCCAACGTCCTGACTTTC
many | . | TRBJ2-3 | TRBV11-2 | CASSLGGGATDTQYF | TGTGCCAGCAGCTTGGGAGGGGGGGCCACAGATACGCAGTATTTT
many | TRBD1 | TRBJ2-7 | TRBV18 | CASSPGKKGASSYEQYF | TGTGCCAGCTCACCGGGGAAAAAGGGGGCTAGCTCCTACGAGCAGTACTTC
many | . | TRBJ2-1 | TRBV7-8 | CASSLEFLSDEQFF | TGTGCCAGCAGCTTAGAGTTCCTGTCCGATGAGCAGTTCTTC
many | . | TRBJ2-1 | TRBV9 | CASSVAVGWEQFF | TGTGCCAGCAGCGTAGCTGTTGGGTGGGAGCAGTTCTTC
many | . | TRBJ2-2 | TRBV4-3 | CASSQDRGISSTGELFF | TGCGCCAGCAGCCAAGATCGCGGCATCTCCTCCACCGGGGAGCTGTTTTTT
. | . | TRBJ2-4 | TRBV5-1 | CAARDAKNIQYF | TGCGCCGCCAGGGACGCCAAAAACATTCAGTACTTC
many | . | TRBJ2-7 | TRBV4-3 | CASSQNIDGYEQYF | TGCGCCAGCAGCCAGAACATTGATGGCTACGAGCAGTACTTC
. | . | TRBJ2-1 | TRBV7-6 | CASSLGGGAYNEQFF | TGTGCCAGCAGCTTAGGTGGGGGCGCCTACAATGAGCAGTTCTTC
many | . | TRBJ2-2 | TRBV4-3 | CASSRTGELFF | TGCGCCAGCAGCCGGACCGGGGAGCTGTTTTTT
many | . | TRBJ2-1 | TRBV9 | CASSAFYNEQFF | TGTGCCAGCAGCGCTTTCTACAATGAGCAGTTCTTC
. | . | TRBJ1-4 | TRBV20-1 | CSARRGEDEKLFF | TGCAGTGCTCGAAGGGGGGAAGATGAAAAACTGTTTTTT